A selection of T cell receptor beta chains follows, all from one sample in a study of shared clonotypes between healthy human individuals. Sequencing was performed with immunoSEQ multiplex PCR; in TCRdb, only in-frame clones are kept and a portion is missing. Of about 1 million clones detected, 60% to 80% appear once; the ten largest clones hold approximately 1.5%. The sample comprised memory CD4+ T cells sorted from blood. The receptors shown here come from a man younger than 35 in good health. Each CDR3 is given with its conserved first and last residue. D genes are given only for firm matches. Clone size is given for some rows only: seen once, a few or many times, or a class if the clone is expanded.

D gene,clone size,V gene,CDR3 length,J gene,CDR3 DNA,CDR3 protein
TRBD2,.,TRBV7-2,16,TRBJ2-7,TGTGCCAGCAGCTCAGGGAGGGCGGGAGTCGGAAACGAGCAGTACTTC,CASSSGRAGVGNEQYF
TRBD1,.,TRBV11-2,15,TRBJ1-6,TGTGCCAGCAGCCAACAGACAGGGGGTATGTCACCCCTCCACTTT,CASSQQTGGMSPLHF
.,many,TRBV6-1,13,TRBJ2-7,TGTGCCACCCGGGACCCAGGTCCGATGGAGCAGTACTTC,CATRDPGPMEQYF
.,.,TRBV10-3,15,TRBJ2-1,TGTGCCATCAGGGACTTAGGTGGCGTATACAATGAGCAGTTCTTC,CAIRDLGGVYNEQFF
.,.,TRBV10-3,15,TRBJ2-2,TGTGCCATCAGCAATCCCATCACAGATCCCGGGGAGCTGTTTTTT,CAISNPITDPGELFF
.,.,TRBV4-2,14,TRBJ2-1,TGTGCCAGCAGCCAAGGTTCCGGGGACAATGAGCAGTTCTTC,CASSQGSGDNEQFF
.,.,TRBV30,15,TRBJ2-2,TGTGCCTGGAGTGTACCGGAGCGGCACACCGGGGAGCTGTTTTTT,CAWSVPERHTGELFF
TRBD1,.,TRBV5-1,14,TRBJ1-5,TGCGCCAGCAGTCCGGACAGGGGTAATCAGCCCCAGCATTTT,CASSPDRGNQPQHF
.,.,TRBV7-2,15,TRBJ2-1,TGTGCCAGCAGCATGGTGCTAGGGGGTTACAATGAGCAGTTCTTC,CASSMVLGGYNEQFF
.,.,TRBV15,14,TRBJ1-5,TGTGCCACCAGCAGTTCCCATAGCAATCAGCCCCAGCATTTT,CATSSSHSNQPQHF
TRBD2,.,TRBV9,16,TRBJ2-7,TGTGCCAGCAGCGCCCGGTCGGGAGCGGGAGCAAGGGAGCAGTACTTC,CASSARSGAGAREQYF
TRBD1,.,TRBV5-8,15,TRBJ1-1,TGTGCCAGCACCCTTGGGGACAGCGTGAACACTGAAGCTTTCTTT,CASTLGDSVNTEAFF
.,.,TRBV11-2,16,TRBJ2-7,TGTGCCAGCAGGTCAGTTGGGGGCTCCACCACCTACGAGCAGTACTTC,CASRSVGGSTTYEQYF
TRBD2,.,TRBV27,14,TRBJ2-7,TGTGCCAGCAGTTTTGGGCGGGAGAGATACGAGCAGTACTTC,CASSFGRERYEQYF
TRBD1,.,TRBV7-3,16,TRBJ2-2,TGTGCCAGCAGCCCTAGGGACAGGATGAACACCGGGGAGCTGTTTTTT,CASSPRDRMNTGELFF
.,.,TRBV6-6,12,TRBJ2-7,TGTGCCAGCAGTCGAGACAGCTACGAGCAGTACTTC,CASSRDSYEQYF
.,many,TRBV27,13,TRBJ1-5,TGTGCCAGCAAAGGAGGGGTCGGGCAGCCCCAGCATTTT,CASKGGVGQPQHF
TRBD2,.,TRBV29-1,16,TRBJ2-3,TGCAGCGTTGTGGGGGTCACTAGCGGGGTAGCAGATACGCAGTATTTT,CSVVGVTSGVADTQYF
.,.,TRBV15,15,TRBJ2-7,TGTGCCACCAGCAGAGAGGGGGCTGGGGCCTACGAGCAGTACTTC,CATSREGAGAYEQYF
TRBD1,.,TRBV29-1,12,TRBJ2-5,TGCAGCGTCAGTCAGGGGGCAGGGACCCAGTACTTC,CSVSQGAGTQYF
TRBD1,.,TRBV29-1,15,TRBJ1-5,TGCAGCGTTACCGCCGGGACAGGGGGCTATCAGCCCCAGCATTTT,CSVTAGTGGYQPQHF
.,.,TRBV7-2,15,TRBJ1-1,TGTGCCAGCAGCTTTACAGGGAGGGGGAACACTGAAGCTTTCTTT,CASSFTGRGNTEAFF
TRBD1,.,TRBV30,16,TRBJ1-1,TGTGCCTGGAGTTGGACAGGGAGCAAGGGGGCATTAGGGGCTTTCTTT,CAWSWTGSKGALGAFF
.,.,TRBV18,14,TRBJ1-3,TGTGCCAGCTCACCTGGGACTACTGGAAACACCATATATTTT,CASSPGTTGNTIYF
.,.,TRBV19,15,TRBJ1-5,TGTGCCAGTAGTATAACAGGGCCTAGCAATCAGCCCCAGCATTTT,CASSITGPSNQPQHF
TRBD2,few,TRBV5-6,15,TRBJ2-3,TGTGCCAGCAGCTTGGACCAGCGGGGTACAGATACGCAGTATTTT,CASSLDQRGTDTQYF
.,.,TRBV11-2,13,TRBJ1-2,TGTGCCAGCAGCTTAGACGGGGGGCTAGGCTACACCTTC,CASSLDGGLGYTF
TRBD1,.,TRBV28,17,TRBJ2-2,TGTGCCAGCAGTTTAGAAGGGTTGGGACAGGGGACCGGGGAGCTGTTTTTT,CASSLEGLGQGTGELFF
TRBD1,once,TRBV2,13,TRBJ1-4,TGTGCCAGCAACGGACAGGGGCGAGAAAAACTGTTTTTT,CASNGQGREKLFF
.,once,TRBV5-1,15,TRBJ2-5,TGCGCCAGCAGCTTTGGAGACGGGGGCCAAGAGACCCAGTACTTC,CASSFGDGGQETQYF
.,.,TRBV7-6,16,TRBJ2-3,TGTGCCAGCAGCGCAAACCCGGGACCCATCACAGATACGCAGTATTTT,CASSANPGPITDTQYF
.,.,TRBV11-3,14,TRBJ2-7,TGTGCCAGCAGCTTAGCGGGCCATCCCTACGAGCAGTACTTC,CASSLAGHPYEQYF